This is a list of T cell receptor beta chains from one sample in a study of cytomegalovirus exposure and HLA in healthy donors. Method: immunoSEQ multiplex PCR; TCRdb's copy keeps in-frame clones and lacks some. The profile shows 150,000 or so clones, over 75% of them singletons. Input material: PBMCs. These TCRs come from a man aged 50-59 years in good health and CMV-seronegative. Both conserved end residues are part of each CDR3. The D gene is left open where the match is weak. Size is omitted from some rows. Given values are once, few, many or a class for expanded clones.

cdr3_length d_call j_call clone_size v_call cdr3_nt cdr3_aa
14 - TRBJ1-1 - TRBV7-2 TGTGCCAGCAGTCCAACAGGGTATTACACTGAAGCTTTCTTT CASSPTGYYTEAFF
15 - TRBJ1-5 - TRBV28 TGTGCCAGCAGTTTACGGGGGAATAGCAATCAGCCCCAGCATTTT CASSLRGNSNQPQHF
14 - TRBJ2-7 once TRBV7-8 TGTGCCAGCAGCTTAGCCGGAACTAGCTACGAGCAGTACTTC CASSLAGTSYEQYF
14 TRBD2 TRBJ2-1 - TRBV27 TGTGCCAGCAGTCTAGCGGGGGGGGTCCCCCGGTTGTTCTTC CASSLAGGVPRLFF
12 - TRBJ1-2 - TRBV2 TGTGCCAGCAGCGACTCGCGTGGGGGCTACACCTTC CASSDSRGGYTF
15 TRBD2 TRBJ2-1 - TRBV7-9 TGTGCCAGCAGCGACAGAAGCGGGGGCGGGGATGAGCAGTTCTTC CASSDRSGGGDEQFF
15 - TRBJ2-2 - TRBV15 TGTGCCACCAGCAGGGGGGACATGGGGTCCGGGGAGCTGTTTTTT CATSRGDMGSGELFF
12 - TRBJ1-2 - TRBV9 TGTGCCAGCAGCGTAGGAGGGACTCCCGGCACCTTC CASSVGGTPGTF
16 TRBD2 TRBJ2-3 - TRBV19 TGTGCCAGTAGTATTGCTAGCGGGATGGAGGGAGATACGCAGTATTTT CASSIASGMEGDTQYF
14 TRBD1 TRBJ1-6 - TRBV18 TGTGCCAGCTCACACGGACAGGAAAATTCACCCCTCCACTTT CASSHGQENSPLHF
13 - TRBJ2-4 - TRBV7-2 TGTGCCAGCAGCTTACTAGCCAAAAACATTCAGTACTTC CASSLLAKNIQYF
14 - TRBJ2-3 - TRBV7-9 TGTGCCAGCAGCTTGACTCAGAGCACAGATACGCAGTATTTT CASSLTQSTDTQYF
14 - TRBJ2-7 - TRBV7-9 TGTGCCAGCAGCCTAGACCTGAGCTCCTACGAGCAGTACTTC CASSLDLSSYEQYF
15 TRBD1 TRBJ2-7 few TRBV6-5 TGTGCCAGCATGCTTTCCGGGACAGGGGTTTACGAGCAGTACTTC CASMLSGTGVYEQYF
13 - TRBJ1-3 few TRBV5-4 TGTGCCAGCAGCTTGCAGGGAGGGAACACCATATATTTT CASSLQGGNTIYF
13 - TRBJ1-6 - TRBV6-1 TGTGCCAGCAGTGAACTATTGACAGAGTCCCTCCACTTT CASSELLTESLHF
16 - TRBJ2-5 - TRBV9 TGTGCCAGCAGCGTAGCTCGGACACCATTCCAAGAGACCCAGTACTTC CASSVARTPFQETQYF
15 TRBD2 TRBJ2-7 - TRBV4-1 TGCGCCAGCAGCCAACTAGCGGCCGAGGCTTACGAGCAGTACTTC CASSQLAAEAYEQYF
19 TRBD1 TRBJ2-5 few TRBV5-8 TGTGCCAGCAGCTCCCTTAATAGGGGCAGGGGGCTCGTTTTGGAGACCCAGTACTTC CASSSLNRGRGLVLETQYF
12 - TRBJ2-3 once TRBV9 TGTGCCAGCAGTCAGGACACAGATACGCAGTATTTT CASSQDTDTQYF
14 - TRBJ2-2 few TRBV2 TGTGCCAGCAGTGCACCACTAAACACCGGGGAGCTGTTTTTT CASSAPLNTGELFF
14 TRBD1 TRBJ2-1 - TRBV29-1 TGCAGCGTGAGGGACAGGGGGGGCTACAATGAGCAGTTCTTC CSVRDRGGYNEQFF
16 - TRBJ2-3 few TRBV6-6 TGTGCCAGCAGTTCCCCGAGTAGCGGCAACACAGATACGCAGTATTTT CASSSPSSGNTDTQYF
13 TRBD1 TRBJ1-2 - TRBV18 TGTGCCAGCTCACCGGGACAGGGGCATGGCTACACCTTC CASSPGQGHGYTF
17 TRBD2 TRBJ2-3 - TRBV5-1 TGCGCCAGCAGCTTGGCCAATGTAGCGGGGGGTACAGATACGCAGTATTTT CASSLANVAGGTDTQYF
14 TRBD1 TRBJ2-5 - TRBV5-4 TGTGCCAGCAGCACCAGACAGGGGGCCAAGACCCAGTACTTC CASSTRQGAKTQYF
11 - TRBJ2-7 - TRBV2 TGTGCCAGCGGACAGACCTACGAGCAGTACTTC CASGQTYEQYF
14 - TRBJ2-1 - TRBV30 TGTGCCCGCAGTTTGAGGCGGACTGACAATGAGCAGTTCTTC CARSLRRTDNEQFF
10 - TRBJ1-2 - TRBV5-1 TGCGCCAGTACCACTCATGGCTACACCTTC CASTTHGYTF
15 TRBD1 TRBJ2-1 - TRBV5-1 TGCGCCAGCGGGACCGGGACAGGGCTTTACAATGAGCAGTTCTTC CASGTGTGLYNEQFF
15 - TRBJ2-5 - TRBV5-4 TGTGCCAGCAGCCTGGAACTAGCAGGCCAAGAGACCCAGTACTTC CASSLELAGQETQYF
14 TRBD2 TRBJ2-5 - TRBV7-9 TGTGCCAGCAGCCCAGCGGGGCTCCAAGAGACCCAGTACTTC CASSPAGLQETQYF
15 TRBD1 TRBJ1-2 - TRBV5-1 TGCGCCAGCAGCCCGTCTCCGGGACAGGGCTATGGCTACACCTTC CASSPSPGQGYGYTF
14 - TRBJ1-1 - TRBV5-6 TGTGCCAGCAGCTTAGCGAGTGTGAACACTGAAGCTTTCTTT CASSLASVNTEAFF
16 TRBD2 TRBJ2-7 - TRBV18 TGTGCCAGCTCATCTACAGGACTAGCGGGGGCAGGCGAGCAGTACTTC CASSSTGLAGAGEQYF
16 TRBD1 TRBJ1-1 - TRBV5-1 TGCGCCAGCAGCTCGCACCAGGGGGATTTGAACACTGAAGCTTTCTTT CASSSHQGDLNTEAFF
13 - TRBJ2-2 - TRBV19 TGTGCCAGTAGAACAGGGAGCACCGGGGAGCTGTTTTTT CASRTGSTGELFF
12 - TRBJ2-7 - TRBV10-2 TGCGCCAGCCGGGACTGGAACTACGAGCAGTACTTC CASRDWNYEQYF
14 - TRBJ2-7 few TRBV30 TGTGCCTGGAGTTCTATCGAGAGCTCCTACGAGCAGTACTTC CAWSSIESSYEQYF
14 TRBD2 TRBJ2-5 - TRBV28 TGTGCCAGCAGTCAGCGGGGCGGGAGGGAGACCCAGTACTTC CASSQRGGRETQYF
14 - TRBJ1-1 once TRBV19 TGTGCCAGTAGTATAGTCGCGGCGAACACTGAAGCTTTCTTT CASSIVAANTEAFF
15 TRBD1 TRBJ2-1 - TRBV5-1 TGCGCCAGCAGCTTGGCCACAGGGGCGTACAATGAGCAGTTCTTC CASSLATGAYNEQFF
13 TRBD1 TRBJ2-5 - TRBV6-6 TGTGCCAGCGGACAGGGTTACCAAGAGACCCAGTACTTC CASGQGYQETQYF
16 TRBD1 TRBJ2-7 - TRBV19 TGTGCCAGTACCACGACAGGGAGTGAGGGGATAGACGAGCAGTACTTC CASTTTGSEGIDEQYF
16 TRBD1 TRBJ1-6 - TRBV5-6 TGTGCCAGCAGCCCGTCCGACAGGGCGGAAAATTCACCCCTCCACTTT CASSPSDRAENSPLHF
12 - TRBJ1-2 - TRBV28 TGTGCCAGCAGGCGGGGGTTCGGAGGCTACACCTTC CASRRGFGGYTF
14 - TRBJ1-1 - TRBV7-3 TGTGCCAGCAGCGTACAGGGAATTGGGACTGAAGCTTTCTTT CASSVQGIGTEAFF
13 TRBD1 TRBJ2-7 - TRBV5-1 TGCGCCAGCAGCGTACAGGGGGCCTACGAGCAGTACTTC CASSVQGAYEQYF
12 TRBD1 TRBJ1-1 - TRBV29-1 TGCAGCGTTTCCCGACAGGGCCGTGAAGCTTTCTTT CSVSRQGREAFF